This T cell receptor (beta chain) was observed in a study of T cells expressing NK-cell markers (dated by TCRdb to about 2020). Describing the broader study: TCR beta-chain repertoires were profiled in sorted CD3+CD56+NKG2C+, CD3+CD56+NKG2C- and CD3+CD56-NKG2C+ T-cell subsets from about 8 donors. Among the eight sequenced donors, only one was HCMV-seronegative, while the other seven were HCMV-seropositive. Libraries were sequenced as 2 x 150 bp reads on Illumina HiSeq 2000/2500, MiSeq or NextSeq. Randomly selected healthy volunteers, three men and five women, were used as the eight sequenced donors. The paper's findings and limits, for the study overall: It remained unclear whether the expanded NKG2C-expressing T cell clones were specific for HCMV antigens. Those dominant clonotypes were again the most abundant among CD3+CD56-NKG2C+ cells in several donors, at roughly 28.3-60.1%. In six donors, the dominant CD3+CD56+NKG2C+ clonotypes ranked among the top 10 CD8+ clonotypes, making up roughly 1.0-7.0% of CD8+ T cells.

Measured from the cysteine to the phenylalanine, the CDR3 is 13 residues long. Only the protein sequence is given. Sequences KGHSH (CDR1) and LQKENI (CDR2) are obtained from the germline V gene. A commercial ELISA kit detecting HCMV-specific IgG in serum was used to determine HCMV serostatus. Peripheral blood mononuclear cells were isolated from blood by Ficoll density gradient centrifugation. TCRdb records Illumina HiSeq 2000 as the sequencer. TCR beta cDNA libraries were prepared using 5'RACE template switching, which introduced a universal primer site and unique molecular identifiers. Priming for cDNA synthesis came from the TCR beta constant segment, and two successive PCR amplification steps followed. As for how the authors treated the data: MIGEC was used to demultiplex reads and group the reads by UMI, and MiTCR was used to assemble and quantify clonotypes. To remove erroneous sequences, TCR cDNA sequences were retained only when supported by two or more reads. Downstream repertoire analysis used the tcR package, and clonotypes were matched across fractions by CDR3 nucleotide sequence plus V segment. VDJmatch was used to annotate antigen specificity against VDJdb, with one amino acid substitution allowed in CDR3. The reads underwent TCRdb reprocessing, giving one record for each CDR3 protein sequence and no DNA. The V and J calls shown here were made by TCRdb, not taken from the authors' results. The sample's records list 440,000 or so distinct CDR3 sequences. Clones ranked in the top ten supply 7.3% of the sample.

As to this clonotype: Its target antigen remains unknown.

This chain is built from TRBV18 and TRBJ1-1; no DNA is available, so the TRBD1 call from TCRdb remains unchecked. Sequencing input: blood T cells: a sorted CD56 or NKG2C T cell subset, CD4+ or CD8+ T cells, or bulk PBMC T cells (not recorded which). The receptor was isolated from a woman aged 18 to 75 in good health. The CDR3 amino acid sequence is: CASSPGLGLEAFF.